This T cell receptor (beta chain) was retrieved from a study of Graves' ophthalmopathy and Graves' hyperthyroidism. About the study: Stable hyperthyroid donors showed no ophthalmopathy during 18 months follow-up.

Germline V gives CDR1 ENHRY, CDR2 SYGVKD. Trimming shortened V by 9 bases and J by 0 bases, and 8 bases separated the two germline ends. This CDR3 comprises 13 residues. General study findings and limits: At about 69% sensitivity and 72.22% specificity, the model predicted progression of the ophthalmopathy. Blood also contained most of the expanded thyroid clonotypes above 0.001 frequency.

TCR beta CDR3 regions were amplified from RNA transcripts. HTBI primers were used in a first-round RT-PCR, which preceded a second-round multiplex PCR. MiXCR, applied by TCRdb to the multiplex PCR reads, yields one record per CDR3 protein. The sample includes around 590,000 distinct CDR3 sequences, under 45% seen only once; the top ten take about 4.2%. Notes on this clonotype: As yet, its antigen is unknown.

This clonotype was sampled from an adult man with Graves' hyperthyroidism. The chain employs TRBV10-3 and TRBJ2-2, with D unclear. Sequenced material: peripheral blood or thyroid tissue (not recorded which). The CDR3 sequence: CAIEFANTGELFF. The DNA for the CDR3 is TGTGCCATTGAGTTCGCGAACACCGGGGAGCTGTTTTTT.